The clone carrying this T cell receptor beta chain was counted once. This specimen comes from a study of T-cell reconstitution after alpha-beta-depleted transplantation in children. The J segment lost 10 bases and the V segment lost 2 bases, leaving 5 bases of the junction unmatched. The CDR3 sequence is 15 residues long. Germline V gene data show CDR1 as SEHNR and CDR2 as FQNEAQ (reference sequence). The authors prepared the TCRbeta library with unique molecular identifiers. TCRdb reprocessed the PCR reads with MiXCR, giving one entry per CDR3 protein. Of some 390,000 distinct CDR3 sequences in the sample, about a fifth are singletons; the top ten hold around 4%.

The gene calls are TRBV7-9 and TRBJ2-1; TRBD2 matches at 13 bases. The clonotype originates from a human donor who donated a stem cell graft to a child with acute myeloid leukemia. This specimen consisted of PBMCs from the stem cell graft donor, obtained from the stem cell graft. CDR3 nucleotide sequence: TGTGCCAGCAGCTTACCGGGACTAGCGGGGAAAGAGCAGTTCTTC. Translated, it gives CASSLPGLAGKEQFF.